This TCR beta chain was sequenced in a study of shared clonotypes between healthy human individuals (dated by TCRdb to the early 2020s). About the investigation overall: A few men and two women, aged 18 to 49 years, made up the cohort. Different laboratories and diverse techniques were used to prepare libraries and sequence TCR repertoires, to increase sequencing depth and limit assay-specific biases. Each donor's leukapheresis produced roughly between roughly 0.85 and 10 billion PBMCs. The study deeply sequenced blood TCR repertoires of five healthy adults to estimate repertoire size and the extent of clonotype sharing between individuals. Overall study results and their limits: Sampling was restricted to blood, and TCR repertoires in tissue are likely to differ from TCR repertoires in blood. Pairwise subsampling led to the expectation that sequencing depth would affect the degree of clonotype sharing among donors. The small number of donors limited the genetic and exposure-history diversity represented.

A note on this clone: The clone's antigen remains unknown. No base qualities exist here, and no much larger clone lies one base off it.

The donors were healthy, HIV-negative adults with no recently reported acute infections or vaccinations. Every donor was a Caucasian adult residing in Nashville, Tennessee, USA. For unsorted samples, roughly 90 million PBMCs were counted, and genomic DNA was extracted using the QIAamp DNA Blood Mini kit. Blood was collected by leukapheresis, and PBMCs were isolated by Ficoll-Histopaque density gradient centrifugation and then cryopreserved in liquid nitrogen vapor phase. TCR CDR3 regions were amplified from genomic DNA by multiplex PCR using the deep immunoSEQ assay. Extracted genomic DNA from each cell subset was spread evenly across all wells of several immunoSEQ 96-well plates, with each plate serving as a replicate. For unsorted PBMC, approximately 0.3 ug of genomic DNA, equivalent to about 30,000 T cell genomes, went into each replicate PCR. Ten immunoSEQ deep assay plates were used to sequence the unsorted PBMC genomic DNA. Purified libraries were quantified with a Qubit 3.0 fluorometer, sized on a Bioanalyzer 2100, and re-quantified with the KAPA Library Quantification kit. Every immunoSEQ 96-well plate was sequenced on a separate single-read 150-cycle Illumina NextSeq 550 flow cell. The source study handled its data this way. The immunoSEQ output contained only junctional sequences without quality scores, so filtering could not match that applied to full-length reads. Sequences were annotated with PyIR, a Python wrapper for IgBLAST v1.9, using IMGT germline references to assign V/J genes and CDR3. Reads were filtered out if the reads had weak V/J assignments (E-value above 1e-6), no CDR3, stop codons, out-of-frame junctions, or ambiguous translated residues. V3J clonotypes were defined as sequences sharing an identical inferred V gene, J gene, and CDR3 amino acid sequence. The percentage overlap between two repertoires was calculated by dividing the number of shared unique clonotypes by the size of the smaller repertoire. Richness of each repertoire was evaluated using RTK rarefaction, the Chao1 estimator, and Recon v2.1 estimates of unobserved clonotypes. This immuneACCESS table, as held by TCRdb, lists in-frame sequences with V and J called but not all clones. Of the missing ones, under half trace to an unresolved V gene in checked studies; the others have no known cause. The DNA was the basis for D and trimming; V, J and clone size are from that table. The sample data list a few hundred thousand clones, and around 77% of these were observed just once. Clones ranked in the top ten supply 9.5% to 15% of the sample.

According to the germline V gene, CDR1 reads SGHTA and CDR2 reads FQGNSA. There are 14 amino acids in the CDR3, from cysteine to phenylalanine inclusive. The only DNA kept is the CDR3, 42 bases in frame from the first base. V drops 3 bases and J drops 3 bases, leaving 12 bases in between. The material sequenced was PBMCs. The receptor chain draws on TRBV7-2 and TRBJ2-7, with TRBD1 perhaps the D gene, on 5 matching bases. The clonotype comes from a woman aged 35 to 49 in good health. Some clones in this sample may be carry-over from other donors' samples. The DNA sequence is TGTGCCAGCAGCTTCATTTCAGGGATCTACGAGCAGTACTTC. Its translation is CASSFISGIYEQYF. Reference TRBV7-2 and TRBJ2-7 proteins supply the regions before and after the CDR3; the full variable domain is: GAGVSQSPSNKVTEKGKDVELRCDPISGHTALYWYRQSLGQGLEFLIYFQGNSAPDKSGLPSDRFSAERTGGSVSTLTIQRTQQEDSAVYLCASSFISGIYEQYFGPGTRLTVT.